A selection of T cell receptor beta chains follows, all from one sample in a study of T cells in localized non-small cell lung cancer. Method: immunoSEQ multiplex PCR; TCRdb's copy keeps in-frame clones and lacks some. The sample consists of over 40,000 clones, roughly 84% of them appearing once. This specimen consisted of peripheral blood mononuclear cells, obtained before any cancer treatment. All receptors derive from a man aged 35 to 70 with stage III lung adenocarcinoma. The CDR3 runs from the conserved cysteine through the conserved F or W. Each record gives: V gene, J gene, D gene, clone size, CDR3 DNA, CDR3 protein. The D gene is left open where the match is weak. Size tells how often a clone was seen (once, few, many) or the class of an expanded clone, and some rows leave it out.

>TRBV9|TRBJ1-3|.|.
TGTGCCAGCAGCGTACCGAGCCCTGGAAACACCATATATTTT
CASSVPSPGNTIYF
>TRBV11-3|TRBJ1-1|TRBD1|few
TGTGCCAGCAGCCGGGCAGTGCAGGGGGGCGTTACACGGCCTGAAGCTTTCTTT
CASSRAVQGGVTRPEAFF
>TRBV10-3|TRBJ1-2|.|.
TGTGCCATCAGTGGTGAGGGGAACTATGGCTACACCTTC
CAISGEGNYGYTF
>TRBV7-9|TRBJ1-4|.|.
TGTGCCAGCAGTCACCCTACAGGTCGAAGGATGTTTTTT
CASSHPTGRRMFF
>TRBV6-1|TRBJ1-5|TRBD1|.
TGTGCCAGCAGTGACCCCGGAACAGGGGACTATAGCAATCAGCCCCAGCATTTT
CASSDPGTGDYSNQPQHF
>TRBV5-6|TRBJ1-1|.|.
TGTGCCAGCAGCTTACAGGCCAAGAACACTGAAGCTTTCTTT
CASSLQAKNTEAFF
>TRBV14|TRBJ1-5|.|.
TGTGCCAGCAGCCTCACCTGCAGGGTCTGGAGCAATCAGCCCCAGCATTTT
CASSLTCRVWSNQPQHF
>TRBV2|TRBJ2-2|.|.
TGTGCCACCGCGCTTACCGAGAACACCGGGGAGCTGTTTTTT
CATALTENTGELFF
>TRBV27|TRBJ2-1|.|.
TGTGCCAGCAGTTTATCCCGCAATGAGCAGTTCTTC
CASSLSRNEQFF
>TRBV7-6|TRBJ2-7|.|.
TGTGCCAGCAGCTTAGGGACACCCTACGAGCAGTACTTC
CASSLGTPYEQYF
>TRBV2|TRBJ2-7|.|.
TGTGCCAGCACTCTGGAGGCCGCCTACGAGCAGTACTTC
CASTLEAAYEQYF
>TRBV9|TRBJ2-1|TRBD1|.
TGTGCCAGCAGCCCTGGGACAGTGAATGAGCAGTTCTTC
CASSPGTVNEQFF
>TRBV4-1|TRBJ1-2|.|.
TGCGCCAGCAGCCAAGATCTTAGTCAGATCTATGGCTACACCTTC
CASSQDLSQIYGYTF
>TRBV9|TRBJ1-2|.|.
TGTGCCAGCAGCGTAGACCCGGACTTTCAGAACTATGGCTACACCTTC
CASSVDPDFQNYGYTF
>TRBV12-5|TRBJ2-5|TRBD2|.
TGTGCTAGTGGTTTGCGGCTAGCGGGAGAGACCCAGTACTTC
CASGLRLAGETQYF
>TRBV7-9|TRBJ2-7|.|once
TGTGCCAGCAGCTCGGCAGGGGGGTACGAGCAGTACTTC
CASSSAGGYEQYF
>TRBV29-1|TRBJ1-4|.|.
TGCAGCGTTGATGATGGCGTGGCAACTAATGAAAAACTGTTTTTT
CSVDDGVATNEKLFF
>TRBV2|TRBJ1-5|.|.
TGTGCCAGCAGTGTGGGTGGAAGCAATCAGCCCCAGCATTTT
CASSVGGSNQPQHF
>TRBV27|TRBJ2-7|.|.
TGTGCCAGCAGTTTGAGGCAGCACTCCTACGAGCAGTACTTC
CASSLRQHSYEQYF
>TRBV9|TRBJ1-2|.|.
TGTGCCAGCAGCGTAGGGGATATGGTGGACTATGGCTACACCTTC
CASSVGDMVDYGYTF
>TRBV2|TRBJ1-2|TRBD1|.
TGTGCCAGCACTCCGACAGGGGGCGCGCATGGCTACACCTTC
CASTPTGGAHGYTF
>TRBV30|TRBJ2-5|.|.
TGTGCCTGGACTAGACAAGAGACCCAGTACTTC
CAWTRQETQYF
>TRBV29-1|TRBJ1-1|.|.
TGCAGCGTTGAGGCGGGGCCGACCCCGGAAGCTTTCTTT
CSVEAGPTPEAFF
>TRBV29-1|TRBJ2-7|.|.
TGCAGCGTGACCCCTCTGGCGTCCTACGAGCAGTACTTC
CSVTPLASYEQYF
>TRBV27|TRBJ2-7|.|.
TGTGCCAGCGGGTACGAGCAGTACTTC
CASGYEQYF
>TRBV25-1|TRBJ2-1|.|once
TGTGCCAGCAGTGAATATAGGGGAACCTACAATGAGCAGTTCTTC
CASSEYRGTYNEQFF
>TRBV18|TRBJ2-2|TRBD1|.
TGTGCCAGCTCACCACCGACAGGGGTGGACACCGGGGAGCTGTTTTTT
CASSPPTGVDTGELFF